The 2 T cell receptor beta chains in this list originate from one sample, sequenced in a study of response to subunit inactivated influenza vaccine (dated by TCRdb to 2017 to 2018). The method behind the library was RT-PCR. The sample was run on an Illumina HiSeq 2500. TCRdb reran the public reads through fastp at Q25 and MiXCR, keeping productive beta chains. When rows share a CDR3 protein, they turn into one entry using the most common DNA and genes. A total of approximately 170,000 distinct CDR3 sequences appear in this sample, approximately 14% of them only once. The leading ten clones occupy approximately 30% of the sample. The material was CD8+ T cells sorted from PBMCs, obtained roughly 5 days after vaccination. These receptors all come from a man aged 50 to 59 who received an inactivated influenza vaccine. Donor details come from another sample of the same person, matched by shared clones.

The rearrangement links TRBV7-8 to TRBJ1-1, with TRBD1 as a possible D gene (6 bases). CDR3 length: 15 residues. Germline CDR1 SGHVS, CDR2 FQNEAQ. Trimming stripped 5 bases from V and 5 bases from J, with 18 bases between. As DNA, the CDR3 is TGTGCCAGCAGCGACGACTTGAGGGGGAGGACTGAAGCTTTCTTT. It yields the protein CASSDDLRGRTEAFF.

The chain recombines TRBV7-9 with TRBJ2-1, with 11 bases fitting TRBD2. The length of the CDR3 is 16 residues. J lost 10 bases, V lost 5 bases, and 13 bases had no gene match. Germline-derived CDR1 and CDR2 are SEHNR and FQNEAQ (reference sequence). CDR3 loop: CASSPRGGLAAMEQFF. The CDR3 nucleotides are TGTGCCAGCAGCCCCCGAGGGGGACTAGCGGCCATGGAGCAGTTCTTC.